This T cell receptor beta chain was sequenced in a study of blood T cell repertoires in COVID-19. Adults between roughly 18 and 95 years of age took part from approximately 24 US areas. Self-reported history from a screening survey and questionnaire set each donor's cohort. V lost 5 bases, J lost 1 base, and 5 bases stayed unmatched. This CDR3 is 15 amino acids long. CDR1 is SGHRS and CDR2 is YFSETQ in the germline V gene. Original processing methods: Estimates of nucleated cell counts were drawn from the amplification of reference gene primers. Sequencing was performed with immunoSEQ multiplex PCR; in TCRdb, only in-frame clones are kept and a portion is missing. D and trimming come from the DNA, and the V and J calls and clone size come from that table. The table has some 230,000 clones, approximately 90% seen once. This clone showed up just a few times.

The TCR comes from a woman aged 18-35 years in a cohort exposed to, infected with or recovered from COVID-19 (not recorded which). This chain joins TRBV5-1 and TRBJ2-2; 7 nucleotides agree with TRBD2. The specimen was PBMCs or T cells enriched from blood (not recorded which). The CDR3 here is CASRRGGENTGELFF. The CDR3 DNA sequence: TGCGCCAGCAGAAGGGGAGGGGAGAACACCGGGGAGCTGTTTTTT.